The sample holds a few counts of the clone carrying this TCR beta chain. Its antigen remains unknown. This record belongs to a study of T cell repertoires in cytomegalovirus infection. Study as a whole: CMV infection together with matching HLA type was indicated by public TCR beta signatures.

Each CDR3 protein gets one entry after TCRdb re-called the reads with MiXCR. The table includes 450,000 to 600,000 distinct CDR3 sequences, around a third detected once. The study's findings and limits: The response measured ex vivo was dominated by TCR beta clonotypes (HLA-C-restricted and CMV-specific).

This receptor was obtained from a human donor in good health (CMV status not recorded). Some clones in this sample may be carry-over from other donors' samples. Sequencing was performed on cultured PBMCs, taken from culture after CMV antigen stimulation.

The chain's CDR3 is CASSQHPPGQIMNTEAFF. DNA of the CDR3: TGCGCCAGCAGCCAACACCCCCCCGGACAGATTATGAACACTGAAGCTTTCTTT. The rearrangement joins TRBV4-1 to TRBJ1-1; weak D call: TRBD1 (6 bases). V lost 2 bases and J lost 0, with 19 bases in between. Germline assignment: CDR1 MGHRA and CDR2 YSYEKL. The CDR3 sequence is 18 residues long.